Shown below are 17 T cell receptor beta chains from a single sample sequenced in a study of cytomegalovirus exposure and HLA in healthy donors. 13 Jbeta primers and 60 Vbeta primers were used for the PCR. Assay: immunoSEQ multiplex PCR; the TCRdb copy retains only in-frame clones and omits some. The table shows roughly 150,000 clones, with nearly 80% occurring only once. The specimen sequenced was PBMCs. These receptors all stem from a woman aged 40 to 50 in good health and CMV-seronegative.

The chain is built from TRBV6-6 and TRBJ2-1; tentative D call: TRBD2 (5 bases). CDR1 MNHNY and CDR2 SVGAGI come from the germline V gene (reference sequence). CDR3 length equals 13 residues. Trimming took off 7 bases at V and 3 bases at J, with 10 bases between the two ends. The CDR3 nucleotides read TGTGCCAGCAAAGCGGACCACTACAATGAGCAGTTCTTC. It yields the protein CASKADHYNEQFF.

The chain employs TRBV4-3 and TRBJ2-2; 12 bases are a match to TRBD2. CDR3 length equals 15 residues. Germline V gives CDR1 LGHNA, CDR2 YSLEER. Germline trimming cut 2 bases from V and 5 bases from J; bases unmatched to any gene: 0. The CDR3 bases are TGCGCCAGCAGCCAACTAGCGGGAGGGACCGGGGAGCTGTTTTTT. Amino acids: CASSQLAGGTGELFF.

This clone was detected only a few times. The rearrangement joins TRBV11-1 to TRBJ2-5, with 8 bases that match TRBD1. The trim removed 5 bases at V and 4 bases at J, leaving 9 bases unmatched. Germline V CDR1 and CDR2: SGHAT, FQDESV (reference sequence). CDR3 size: 15 residues. This chain's CDR3 is CASSPATGGGETQYF. CDR3 DNA: TGTGCCAGCAGCCCTGCAACAGGGGGAGGAGAGACCCAGTACTTC.

V is TRBV19 and J is TRBJ2-3; TRBD1 might be the D (6 bases). Trimming left V 1 base short and J 6 bases short, with 8 bases between. Germline V lookup: CDR1 LNHDA, CDR2 SQIVND (reference sequence). The CDR3 loop spans 13 amino acids. The CDR3 region is CASSIAGEDTQYF. In DNA form, the CDR3 reads TGTGCCAGTAGTATAGCAGGGGAGGATACGCAGTATTTT.

Here the CDR3 reads CASTPGGGYGYTF. The DNA for the CDR3 is TGTGCCAGTACCCCAGGGGGCGGCTATGGCTACACCTTC. The chain employs TRBV19 and TRBJ1-2, with 8 bases identical to TRBD1. Trimming at V came to 7 bases and at J to 4 bases, leaving 5 bases not matched to a gene. The CDR3 contains 13 residues. Germline CDR1 LNHDA, CDR2 SQIVND (reference sequence). Complete variable domain (other parts from reference TRBV19 and TRBJ1-2): DGGITQSPKYLFRKEGQNVTLSCEQNLNHDAMYWYRQDPGQGLRLIYYSQIVNDFQKGDIAEGYSVSREKKESFPLTVTSAQKNPTAFYLCASTPGGGYGYTFGSGTRLTVV.

V gene TRBV7-7 combines with J gene TRBJ2-1; 8 bases are a match to TRBD2. J was trimmed by 9 bases and V by 3 bases; bases with no gene match: 10. The CDR3 is 15 amino acids. The germline V gene encodes CDR1 SSHAT and CDR2 FNYEAQ (reference sequence). DNA for the CDR3: TGTGCCAGCAGCTTGACCGGGGGGGCCGGTTCTGAGCAGTTCTTC. This encodes CASSLTGGAGSEQFF.

This chain connects TRBV7-3 to TRBJ2-3; unclear D gene. The ends were cut back, 6 bases at V and 2 bases at J, with 27 bases in the middle. Germline V gene sequence: CDR1 SGHTA, CDR2 FQGTGA. The CDR3 is 19 amino acids. In nucleotides, the CDR3 is TGTGCCAGCAGGTCACCCGAAACTACGGCACCCCTCAACACAGATACGCAGTATTTT. Translating gives CASRSPETTAPLNTDTQYF.

The chain is built from TRBV5-6 and TRBJ2-2; 12 bases map to TRBD2. The germline CDR1 and CDR2 sequences are SGHDT and YYEEEE. This CDR3 is 17 amino acids long. V shed 3 bases and J 4 bases; nucleotides not matched to a gene: 7. Here the CDR3 reads CASSSTSGGRSTGELFF. The CDR3 bases are TGTGCCAGCAGCTCGACTAGCGGGGGACGAAGCACCGGGGAGCTGTTTTTT.

The V and J genes are TRBV14 and TRBJ1-4; 7 nucleotides align to TRBD1. CDR1 and CDR2 (germline): SGHDN, FVKESK. The CDR3 runs to 16 residues. Trimming removed 5 bases from V and 5 bases from J; junction bases left unmatched: 11. CDR3 DNA: TGTGCCAGCAGCGAGGGACAGCGGAGGAGGAATGAAAAACTGTTTTTT. It specifies CASSEGQRRRNEKLFF.

V and J are TRBV7-9 and TRBJ1-5; D is unresolved. Germline V CDR1 and CDR2: SEHNR, FQNEAQ (reference sequence). Trimming removed 2 bases from V and 5 bases from J, with 10 bases in between. The CDR3 has 14 residues. CDR3 protein: CASSLSGQDQPQHF. In nucleotides, the CDR3 is TGTGCCAGCAGCTTAAGCGGGCAGGATCAGCCCCAGCATTTT. Full variable domain (remainder filled in from reference TRBV7-9 and TRBJ1-5): DTGVSQNPRHKITKRGQNVTFRCDPISEHNRLYWYRQTLGQGPEFLTYFQNEAQLEKSRLLSDRFSAERPKGSFSTLEIQRTEQGDSAMYLCASSLSGQDQPQHFGDGTRLSIL.

CDR3 loop: CASSLGDNNSPLHF. DNA for the CDR3: TGCGCCAGCAGCTTGGGGGACAATAATTCACCCCTCCACTTT. The chain recombines TRBV5-1 with TRBJ1-6, with a possible D match to TRBD1 (6 bases). Trimming left V 0 bases short and J 5 bases short, with 6 bases between. Germline lookup yields CDR1 SGHRS and CDR2 YFSETQ. The CDR3 is 14 amino acids.

The chain is built from TRBV10-2 and TRBJ2-7; 11 positions agree with TRBD2. Germline CDR1 is WSHSY and CDR2 is SAAADI. The CDR3 loop spans 15 amino acids. V was clipped by 6 bases and J by 0 bases; unmatched bases: 4. The CDR3 loop reads CASRLAGGHSYEQYF. The CDR3 DNA reads as TGCGCCAGCAGGTTAGCGGGGGGGCACTCCTACGAGCAGTACTTC.

The chain employs TRBV6-5 and TRBJ2-2, with 10 positions matching TRBD1. Germline assignment: CDR1 MNHEY and CDR2 SVGAGI. J gave up 5 bases and V 2 bases, and 5 bases lay outside the gene matches. The CDR3 is 16 residues long. The CDR3 sequence: CASSYPGTGETGELFF. DNA of the CDR3: TGTGCCAGCAGTTACCCCGGGACAGGGGAAACCGGGGAGCTGTTTTTT.

This clone appeared a single time. V usage is TRBV7-6 and J usage is TRBJ1-1, with a weak D call TRBD1 (6 bases). Per the germline V gene, CDR1 is SGHVS and CDR2 is FNYEAQ. CDR3 length: 15 amino acids. The germline V and J ends were trimmed by 5 bases and 0 bases, with 13 bases remaining between them. CDR3 sequence (DNA): TGTGCCAGCAGCCCTCCAGGGGATTTGAACACTGAAGCTTTCTTT. Amino acids: CASSPPGDLNTEAFF.

The V gene is TRBV19, the J gene TRBJ1-5; D is ambiguous. V was pared by 2 bases and J by 5 bases, with 16 bases between. This CDR3 has 16 amino acids. Germline CDR1 and CDR2: LNHDA and SQIVND (reference sequence). This chain's CDR3 is CASSIKSRGWHQPQHF. CDR3 in DNA: TGTGCCAGTAGTATAAAATCCAGAGGGTGGCATCAGCCCCAGCATTTT.

This chain's CDR3 is CASSSPRGRIGGYTF. In nucleotides, the CDR3 is TGTGCCAGCAGCTCGCCCAGGGGGCGCATTGGTGGCTACACCTTC. This rearrangement joins TRBV5-4 to TRBJ1-2; 8 bases are shared with TRBD1. Looked up from germline, CDR1 is SGHNT and CDR2 is YYREEE (reference sequence). J lost 7 bases, V lost 3 bases, and 11 bases had no gene match. This CDR3 is 15 amino acids long.

This clone was picked up a small number of times. V and J are TRBV6-4 and TRBJ2-3, with 8 bases fitting TRBD2. The V gene's germline CDR1 is MRHNA and CDR2 SNTAGT. There are 15 residues in the CDR3. V lost 0 bases and J lost 4; bases outside the gene matches: 3. The CDR3: CASSDSGRASDTQYF. The DNA of the CDR3 is TGTGCCAGCAGTGACTCCGGGAGGGCCTCAGATACGCAGTATTTT.